Each of the 11 T cell receptor beta chains below was sequenced from the same sample in a study of blood T cell repertoires in COVID-19. Data came from immunoSEQ multiplex PCR; TCRdb stores just in-frame clones and leaves some out. The sample contains approximately 300,000 clones, about 87% of which appear only once. The material sequenced was peripheral blood. These receptors came from a woman aged 45-65 years with COVID-19, enrolled during active disease.

V and J are TRBV27 and TRBJ1-1; TRBD1 is a possible D gene (6 bases). Germline V gene sequence: CDR1 MNHEY, CDR2 SMNVEV (reference sequence). The V and J ends lost 2 bases and 11 bases respectively, with 18 bases between them. CDR3 size: 14 residues. The CDR3 sequence: CASSLEGRTATAFF. The CDR3 DNA reads as TGTGCCAGCAGTTTAGAGGGGCGGACAGCTACGGCTTTCTTT.

As DNA, the CDR3 is TGTGCCAGCAGCGAGCGGGAGGGGAACACCGGGGAGCTGTTTTTT. It yields the protein CASSEREGNTGELFF. The J gene is TRBJ2-2, the V gene TRBV6-6; 10 nucleotides agree with TRBD2. The CDR3 runs 15 residues. Germline values: CDR1 MNHNY, CDR2 SVGAGI (reference sequence). V was pared by 6 bases and J by 1 base, with 2 bases of the junction left unmatched.

The V gene is TRBV7-2, the J gene TRBJ1-1; D possibly corresponds to TRBD1 (5 bases). Germline lookup yields CDR1 SGHTA and CDR2 FQGNSA. V was trimmed by 0 bases and J by 10 bases, leaving 12 bases between them. This CDR3 is built from 13 residues. DNA for the CDR3: TGTGCCAGCAGCTTAGCGGGTCGGGGGGGAGCTTTCTTT. It is translated as CASSLAGRGGAFF. The full variable domain, completed using reference TRBV7-2 and TRBJ1-1, is GAGVSQSPSNKVTEKGKDVELRCDPISGHTALYWYRQSLGQGLEFLIYFQGNSAPDKSGLPSDRFSAERTGGSVSTLTIQRTQQEDSAVYLCASSLAGRGGAFFGQGTRLTVV.

The rearrangement joins TRBV14 to TRBJ2-7; 10 nucleotides line up with TRBD1. This CDR3 comprises 15 residues. V lost 1 base, J lost 1 base, and 1 base stayed unmatched. Germline-derived CDR1 and CDR2 are SGHDN and FVKESK. Written as DNA, the CDR3 is TGTGCCAGCAGCCAAGGACAGGGGGCTTCCTACGAGCAGTACTTC. Translated, it gives CASSQGQGASYEQYF.

Only one count was recorded for this clone. This sequence joins TRBV30 and TRBJ1-6; D is uncertain. The V gene's germline CDR1 is GTSNPN and CDR2 SVGIG (reference sequence). The CDR3 extends over 15 amino acids. With 2 bases removed from V and 2 bases from J, the gap between germline ends came to 10 bases. In DNA, the CDR3 is TGTGCCTGGAGTTTTAGTTCCACCTATAATTCACCCCTCCACTTT. Translating it yields CAWSFSSTYNSPLHF.

The chain joins TRBV3-1 (or the pseudogene TRBV3-2) to TRBJ1-5, with 8 positions matching TRBD1. V gave up 4 bases and J gave up 1 base; unmatched junction bases: 9. The CDR3 is 17 residues long. Germline assignment: CDR1 LGHDT and CDR2 YNNKEL (reference sequence). This CDR3 is CASSLGQGSGSNQPQHF. CDR3 in DNA: TGTGCCAGCAGCCTAGGACAGGGCTCGGGGAGCAATCAGCCCCAGCATTTT.

The chain combines TRBV2 with TRBJ1-1; TRBD1 matches 7 bases. The germline V gene encodes CDR1 SNHLY and CDR2 FYNNEI. The ends lost 6 bases at V and 1 base at J; junction bases unmatched: 8. The CDR3 runs 15 residues. CDR3 nucleotides: TGTGCCAGCAGAGATCGGGACAGCCCGAACACTGAAGCTTTCTTT. It specifies CASRDRDSPNTEAFF. The full variable domain, rest sourced from reference TRBV2 and TRBJ1-1, is EPEVTQTPSHQVTQMGQEVILRCVPISNHLYFYWYRQILGQKVEFLVSFYNNEISEKSEIFDDQFSVERPDGSNFTLKIRSTKLEDSAMYFCASRDRDSPNTEAFFGQGTRLTVV.

This rearrangement joins TRBV5-5 to TRBJ1-6, with TRBD1 matching 9 bases. The germline gives CDR1 SGHKS, CDR2 YYEKEE (reference sequence). V shed 4 bases, J shed 12 bases, and the junction held 11 bases outside the gene matches. The CDR3 totals 15 residues. The CDR3 region has the DNA TGTGCCAGCAGCCCTCACGGGACAGGGTCCGGACCCCTCCACTTT. Residues: CASSPHGTGSGPLHF.

This clone was seen a single time. The chain is built from TRBV6-2 or TRBV6-3 and TRBJ2-1, with TRBD2 matching over 8 bases. The CDR3 runs to 16 residues. V gave up 6 bases and J gave up 1 base; unmatched junction bases: 8. Per germline, CDR1 MNHEY and CDR2 SVGEGT. Written as DNA, the CDR3 is TGTGCCAGCAGCCCCGGACTAGCAGGGTCCTACAATGAGCAGTTCTTC. Amino acids: CASSPGLAGSYNEQFF.

The chain uses TRBV19 and TRBJ1-5; 12 positions match TRBD1. After removal of 7 bases from V and 10 bases from J, the junction contained 20 bases not matched to a gene. The CDR3 contains 18 residues. Germline V gene sequence: CDR1 LNHDA, CDR2 SQIVND (reference sequence). The chain's CDR3 is CASTLSRDRGRAGGPQHF. CDR3 nucleotide sequence: TGTGCCAGTACCCTATCCCGGGACAGGGGGCGCGCCGGCGGCCCCCAGCATTTT.

The chain has TRBV24-1 and TRBJ1-2; D not certain. CDR1 and CDR2 from the germline V gene are KGHDR and SFDVKD. V was clipped by 4 bases and J by 5 bases, with 13 bases between them. CDR3 size: 14 residues. CDR3 nucleotides: TGTGCCACCAGTGACCGTTTCAGTGCTTATGGCTACACCTTC. It yields the protein CATSDRFSAYGYTF.